A single sample gave rise to the 21 T cell receptor beta chains below, sequenced in a study of regulatory T cells in long-lasting Graves disease. With iRepertoire HTBI primers and Arm-PCR of CDR3 regions, TCR beta libraries were built. TCRdb re-derived calls from the multiplex PCR reads in MiXCR, one entry per CDR3 protein. The profile covers hundreds of thousands of distinct CDR3 sequences, with about 21% appearing a single time and around 15% taken by the ten largest. The sample's time point: persistent/refractory GD, antithyroid drugs over 5 years with positive TRAb. After RNA was extracted from PBMCs, the TCR library was made from it. The material was peripheral blood mononuclear cells (PBMCs), obtained when the disease was refractory, from a patient treated with antithyroid drugs. The receptors stem from a female donor with Graves disease.

The sample holds a few counts of this clonotype. V is TRBV29-1 and J is TRBJ2-2; the D gene is possibly TRBD1 (6 bases). Germline-derived CDR1 and CDR2 are SQVTM and ANQGSEA. Trimming shortened V by 5 bases and J by 0 bases, and 10 bases separated the two germline ends. CDR3 length: 14 residues. For the CDR3, the DNA is TGCAGCGTTCTTGGACAGTCGAACACCGGGGAGCTGTTTTTT. Translating gives CSVLGQSNTGELFF.

The gene calls are TRBV6-5 and TRBJ2-1; TRBD2 matches at 7 bases. Per the germline V gene, CDR1 is MNHEY and CDR2 is SVGAGI. The CDR3 is 15 residues long. J gave up 6 bases and V 0 bases, and 5 bases lay outside the gene matches. CDR3 protein: CASSYSISGGNEQFF. DNA for the CDR3: TGTGCCAGCAGTTACTCGATTTCGGGGGGCAATGAGCAGTTCTTC.

This clonotype was counted ten times or more. This chain uses TRBV28 with TRBJ1-5; D is ambiguous. The CDR3 loop spans 14 amino acids. Per germline, CDR1 MDHEN and CDR2 SYDVKM. Trimming pared 6 bases from V and 1 base from J, leaving 10 bases between. The CDR3 is CASRYSGSNQPQHF. For the CDR3, the DNA is TGTGCCAGCAGGTATAGCGGGAGCAATCAGCCCCAGCATTTT.

The chain is built from TRBV5-1 and TRBJ1-3, with a possible D match to TRBD1 (5 bases). V shed 2 bases and J shed 1 base, with 16 bases lying between them. Germline V CDR1 and CDR2: SGHRS, YFSETQ. The CDR3 runs to 17 residues. CDR3 in DNA: TGCGCCAGCAGCTTAAGCGTTGTTCAGGGTTCTGGAAACACCATATATTTT. Its translation is CASSLSVVQGSGNTIYF.

To note about this clonotype: It may be a read error: a sequence one base away is much more abundant. The chain recombines TRBV6-2 or TRBV6-3 with TRBJ2-7, with TRBD1 as a possible D gene (6 bases). Trimming left V 6 bases short and J 4 bases short, with 16 bases between. This CDR3 region has 14 residues. Germline loops: CDR1 MNHEY, CDR2 SVGEGT. Here the CDR3 reads CASRGTPGAYEQYF. CDR3 DNA sequence: TGTGCCAGCAGGGGGACACCCGGGGCGTACGAGCAGTACTTC.

There are many counts of this clonotype. The chain uses TRBV30 and TRBJ1-1, with 7 bases that match TRBD1. CDR1 is GTSNPN, CDR2 SVGIG, per germline (reference sequence). The V segment lost 3 bases and the J segment 8 bases; nucleotides outside the gene matches: 3. The CDR3 extends over 11 amino acids. The CDR3 region is CAWRTGVEAFF. CDR3 DNA: TGTGCCTGGAGAACAGGGGTGGAAGCTTTCTTT.

The chain recombines TRBV7-3 with TRBJ2-1, with a weak D call TRBD2 (5 bases). The CDR3 length is 16 residues. Germline V gene lookup returns CDR1 SGHTA and CDR2 FQGTGA. Between the trimmed V and J ends, which lost 4 bases and 0 bases, there was a span of 13 bases. The CDR3, as DNA: TGTGCCAGCAGCTCATGGGCAAGCGGCTCCTACAATGAGCAGTTCTTC. Its translation: CASSSWASGSYNEQFF.

This clonotype turned up a few times. The V and J genes are TRBV20-1 and TRBJ2-7, with 9 positions matching TRBD2. Looked up from germline, CDR1 is DFQATT and CDR2 is SNEGSKA (reference sequence). The CDR3 consists of 18 residues. Trimming cost V 0 bases and J 7 bases; bases outside gene matches: 19. The CDR3 DNA reads TGCAGTGCTAGAGACCCGCTGACTAGCGGACGACGGTTTGGAGAGCAGTACTTC. Translating it yields CSARDPLTSGRRFGEQYF.

This clonotype was found many times. The chain has TRBV29-1 and TRBJ2-5; TRBD2 matches at 10 bases. Trimming at V came to 4 bases and at J to 0 bases, leaving 2 bases not matched to a gene. The CDR3 runs to 14 residues. Germline values: CDR1 SQVTM, CDR2 ANQGSEA. The CDR3 is CSVVGLAHQETQYF. The CDR3 nucleotides read TGCAGCGTTGTGGGACTAGCGCACCAAGAGACCCAGTACTTC.

DNA of the CDR3: TGTGCCACCAGCAGAGATGTCCTAGCGGGAGGTTCTGAGCAGTACTTC. It translates to CATSRDVLAGGSEQYF. This chain connects TRBV15 to TRBJ2-7; 11 bases align to TRBD2. The CDR3 spans 16 residues. V lost 0 bases and J lost 7; bases outside the gene matches: 8. In germline, CDR1 is LNHNV, CDR2 YYDKDF (reference sequence).

As to this clonotype: A clone one base away is much larger, so this may be a read error. The chain couples TRBV4-1 to TRBJ2-5, with D unclear. Germline CDR1 MGHRA, CDR2 YSYEKL. This CDR3 is 15 amino acids long. CDR3 nucleotide sequence: TGCGTCAGCAGCCACCTCGGCAGCGACGGAGAGACCCAGTACTTC. Translated: CVSSHLGSDGETQYF.

This clonotype was seen a single time. This sequence joins TRBV4-1 and TRBJ1-4; TRBD1 matches at 8 bases. The germline CDR1 and CDR2 sequences are MGHRA and YSYEKL. This CDR3 is 16 amino acids long. With V trimmed by 1 base and J by 5 bases, 6 bases remained unmatched. CDR3 loop: CASSQAQGVVNEKLFF. As DNA, the CDR3 is TGCGCCAGCAGCCAAGCACAGGGGGTGGTCAATGAAAAACTGTTTTTT.

This clonotype was seen many times. The chain couples TRBV6-1 to TRBJ2-7; 7 positions agree with TRBD2. Per germline, CDR1 MNHNS and CDR2 SASEGT. This CDR3 spans 15 amino acids. Trimming took 0 bases from V and 3 from J; bases not matched to a gene: 5. Here the CDR3 DNA reads TGTGCCAGCAGTGAAGCGGCGGGGGAGGGCTACGAGCAGTACTTC. Translating it yields CASSEAAGEGYEQYF.

The chain couples TRBV6-1 to TRBJ2-1; no firm D call. This CDR3 has 15 residues. Germline CDR1 reads MNHNS; CDR2 reads SASEGT. Trimming took off 4 bases at V and 0 bases at J, with 10 bases between the two ends. CDR3 protein: CASSVEIGSYNEQFF. CDR3 in DNA: TGTGCCAGCAGTGTGGAAATCGGCTCCTACAATGAGCAGTTCTTC.

This clonotype was seen many times. The gene calls are TRBV28 and TRBJ1-1; perhaps TRBD1 as D (6 bases). Germline values: CDR1 MDHEN, CDR2 SYDVKM. Trimming left V 6 bases short and J 5 bases short, with 13 bases between. The CDR3 runs 13 residues. CDR3 nucleotide sequence: TGTGCCAGCAGGACACAGGGATGGACTGAAGCTTTCTTT. Translation gives CASRTQGWTEAFF.

At least ten counts were recorded for this clonotype. The genes are TRBV28 and TRBJ2-7, with 7 bases matching TRBD1. The V gene end was trimmed by 5 bases and the J gene end by 7 bases; junction bases not matched to a gene: 14. Per the germline V gene, CDR1 is MDHEN and CDR2 is SYDVKM. The CDR3 is 15 amino acids. DNA of the CDR3: TGTGCCAGCAGTCTACCCGACAGGGATATTAGAGAGCAGTACTTC. Residues: CASSLPDRDIREQYF.

This clonotype was detected ten times or more. This chain joins TRBV7-2 and TRBJ1-1; D is unclear. This CDR3 comprises 13 residues. The germline V and J ends were trimmed by 5 bases and 4 bases, with 11 bases remaining between them. Germline V gene lookup returns CDR1 SGHTA and CDR2 FQGNSA. The DNA of the CDR3 is TGTGCCAGCAGCCAGACACGTGGCACTGAAGCTTTCTTT. Translation gives CASSQTRGTEAFF.

This clonotype was seen a few times. Given a much more abundant clone one base away, this may be a read error. CDR3 nucleotides: TGTGCCAGCAGTTTATGGGACGGAAGCAATCGGCCCCAGCATTTT. This sequence encodes CASSLWDGSNRPQHF. The rearrangement links TRBV28 to TRBJ1-5; D uncertain. The CDR3 runs to 15 residues. From germline, CDR1 is MDHEN and CDR2 SYDVKM.

This clonotype was seen many times. V and J are TRBV11-1 and TRBJ2-5; 9 nucleotides align to TRBD2. The CDR3 sequence is 18 residues long. Germline lookup yields CDR1 SGHAT and CDR2 FQDESV (reference sequence). Trimming at V came to 1 base and at J to 1 base, leaving 10 bases not matched to a gene. DNA of the CDR3: TGTGCCAGCAGCTTAGTAGGTCGAGCGGGAGGCATCCAAGAGACCCAGTACTTC. It specifies CASSLVGRAGGIQETQYF. Full variable domain (missing parts from reference TRBV11-1 and TRBJ2-5): EAEVAQSPRYKITEKSQAVAFWCDPISGHATLYWYRQILGQGPELLVQFQDESVVDDSQLPKDRFSAERLKGVDSTLKIQPAELGDSAMYLCASSLVGRAGGIQETQYFGPGTRLLVL.

The chain couples TRBV9 to TRBJ1-6; TRBD1 is a possible D gene (5 bases). This CDR3 spans 15 amino acids. V lost 3 bases and J 9 bases, leaving 16 bases between the germline ends. The germline CDR1 and CDR2 sequences are SGDLS and YYNGEE. The CDR3, as DNA: TGTGCCAGCAGCGGGATGCCGGGGCTAGGTTCACCCCTCCACTTT. Translation: CASSGMPGLGSPLHF. Full variable domain (rest looked up from reference TRBV9 and TRBJ1-6): DSGVTQTPKHLITATGQRVTLRCSPRSGDLSVYWYQQSLDQGLQFLIQYYNGEERAKGNILERFSAQQFPDLHSELNLSSLELGDSALYFCASSGMPGLGSPLHFGNGTRLTVT.

The chain is built from TRBV19 and TRBJ1-1, with unresolved D. The CDR3 length is 15 residues. V lost 6 bases and J lost 0, with 14 bases in between. The germline gives CDR1 LNHDA, CDR2 SQIVND (reference sequence). The CDR3 DNA reads TGTGCCAGTAGCCCCTGGCACGGCTTGAACACTGAAGCTTTCTTT. It yields the protein CASSPWHGLNTEAFF.